This record concerns one T cell receptor beta chain sequence. Generated by immunoSEQ multiplex PCR, the TCRdb table keeps only in-frame clones and is missing some. The data show roughly 350,000 clones, 80% to 90% seen once. This sample is drawn from a study of blood T cell repertoires in COVID-19. The CDR3 runs to 14 residues. Trimming pared 6 bases from V and 3 bases from J, leaving 15 bases between. Enrolled during active infection, Seattle patients were then followed longitudinally. This sequence was found in a woman in her 30s with COVID-19, enrolled during active disease. Sequenced: peripheral blood. The chain employs TRBV23-1 and TRBJ2-7; D might be TRBD1 (6 bases). TRBV23-1 is an ORF; its function is uncertain. CDR3 loop: CASSQGIQYYEQYF. The CDR3 DNA is TGCGCCAGCAGCCAGGGGATCCAATACTACGAGCAGTACTTC.